This passage covers 18 T cell receptor beta chains from one sample sequenced in a study of monozygotic twins with cystic fibrosis. The assay was immunoSEQ multiplex PCR, and TCRdb's table has in-frame clones only and misses some. The data hold approximately 32,000 clones, with approximately 96% observed a single time. Sequenced: blood. Source of these receptors: a girl aged 2-9 years with cystic fibrosis.

The J gene is TRBJ1-4, the V gene TRBV2, with D possibly being TRBD1 (6 bases). Trimming removed 4 bases at V and 7 bases at J, with 10 bases between. This CDR3 has 13 amino acids. Germline values: CDR1 SNHLY, CDR2 FYNNEI. In DNA, the CDR3 is TGTGCCAGCAGTGTGAAGGGGGGTGAAAAACTGTTTTTT. It codes for CASSVKGGEKLFF. Full variable domain (remainder filled in from reference TRBV2 and TRBJ1-4): EPEVTQTPSHQVTQMGQEVILRCVPISNHLYFYWYRQILGQKVEFLVSFYNNEISEKSEIFDDQFSVERPDGSNFTLKIRSTKLEDSAMYFCASSVKGGEKLFFGSGTQLSVL.

This rearrangement joins TRBV2 to TRBJ1-4; D ambiguous. V was shortened by 5 bases and J by 7 bases, with 20 bases between the two germline ends. The CDR3 is 16 residues long. Germline CDR1 SNHLY, CDR2 FYNNEI. CDR3 sequence (DNA): TGTGCCAGCAGTTACAAGCGCGGGAGATCATTTGAAAAACTGTTTTTT. Its translation is CASSYKRGRSFEKLFF.

The chain couples TRBV27 to TRBJ1-5; D perhaps matches TRBD1 (6 bases). Trimming pared 1 base from V and 6 bases from J, leaving 16 bases between. CDR1 and CDR2 from the germline V gene are MNHEY and SMNVEV (reference sequence). The CDR3 has 16 amino acids. The CDR3 bases are TGTGCCAGCAGTTTATTTGGGGGGCCTAGCGGTCAGCCCCAGCATTTT. Its translation is CASSLFGGPSGQPQHF.

The CDR3 DNA sequence: TGCGCCAGCAGCCTCAATCGCCAGGTAGACCTTTACGAGCAGTACTTC. Translated, it gives CASSLNRQVDLYEQYF. V is TRBV23-1 and J is TRBJ2-7; D unclear. TRBV23-1 is given ORF status, its function remaining uncertain. The CDR3 extends over 16 amino acids. The V and J ends lost 6 bases and 4 bases respectively, with 22 bases between them.

This chain connects TRBV19 to TRBJ2-1, with D uncertain. V was trimmed by 8 bases and J by 5 bases, leaving 10 bases between them. CDR1 is LNHDA and CDR2 is SQIVND in the germline V gene (reference sequence). CDR3 length: 12 residues. The CDR3 loop is CASGGGDNEQFF. The DNA of the CDR3 is TGTGCCAGTGGCGGCGGTGACAATGAGCAGTTCTTC.

This chain connects TRBV7-2 to TRBJ1-2, with D unclear. V was cut by 1 base and J by 1 base, with 7 bases left in between. The CDR3 is 14 residues long. Germline values: CDR1 SGHTA, CDR2 FQGNSA. The CDR3 DNA reads as TGTGCCAGCAGCTTAGAGCCCGATAACTATGGCTACACCTTC. It translates to CASSLEPDNYGYTF.

This clone came up once. CDR3 coding DNA: TGTGCCAGCGAGTCCGGGACAGGGGACTATGGCTACACCTTC. Its translation: CASESGTGDYGYTF. V gene TRBV28 combines with J gene TRBJ1-2, with 10 bases identical to TRBD1. Germline-derived CDR1 and CDR2 are MDHEN and SYDVKM. The CDR3 covers 14 residues. V shed 8 bases, J shed 3 bases, and the junction held 6 bases outside the gene matches.

V is TRBV28 and J is TRBJ1-1; 8 bases agree with TRBD1. Germline CDR1 reads MDHEN; CDR2 reads SYDVKM. The CDR3 is 16 amino acids. The junction had 9 bases not matched to a gene; V was cut back by 6 bases and J by 0 bases. CDR3 bases: TGTGCCAGCAGGTACGACAGGGGAGGAATGAACACTGAAGCTTTCTTT. It translates to CASRYDRGGMNTEAFF.

V is TRBV15 and J is TRBJ2-2; the D gene is possibly TRBD2 (5 bases). The germline gives CDR1 LNHNV, CDR2 YYDKDF (reference sequence). The V and J ends lost 3 bases and 3 bases respectively, with 11 bases between them. CDR3 size: 15 residues. The CDR3 sequence: CATSRGVDHTGELFF. DNA of the CDR3: TGTGCCACCAGCAGGGGAGTAGACCACACCGGGGAGCTGTTTTTT.

This chain links TRBV13 with TRBJ2-7; D may correspond to TRBD1 or TRBD2 (5 bases each). Germline values: CDR1 PRHDT, CDR2 FYEKMQ (reference sequence). The CDR3 totals 15 residues. Trimming removed 3 bases at V and 2 bases at J, with 14 bases between. The CDR3 protein is CASSLGRVGTYEQYF. The CDR3 DNA reads as TGTGCCAGCAGCTTGGGGCGGGTCGGGACCTACGAGCAGTACTTC.

The chain carries TRBV4-1 and TRBJ2-3, with D maybe TRBD2 (6 bases). V lost 2 bases and J 7 bases, leaving 7 bases between the germline ends. Germline V gene data show CDR1 as MGHRA and CDR2 as YSYEKL. This CDR3 spans 12 amino acids. In DNA form, the CDR3 reads TGCGCCAGCAGCCAACGGGGGTATACGCAGTATTTT. This gives the protein CASSQRGYTQYF.

The rearrangement joins TRBV19 to TRBJ2-1; the match to TRBD2 covers 10 bases. Germline CDR1 is LNHDA and CDR2 is SQIVND (reference sequence). The ends lost 5 bases at V and 0 bases at J; junction bases unmatched: 7. CDR3 length: 17 residues. This CDR3 reads CASSRTSGTHSYNEQFF. The CDR3 region has the DNA TGTGCCAGTAGTCGTACTAGCGGGACGCACTCCTACAATGAGCAGTTCTTC. The variable domain in full, with the rest retrieved from reference TRBV19 and TRBJ2-1, is DGGITQSPKYLFRKEGQNVTLSCEQNLNHDAMYWYRQDPGQGLRLIYYSQIVNDFQKGDIAEGYSVSREKKESFPLTVTSAQKNPTAFYLCASSRTSGTHSYNEQFFGPGTRLTVL.

As DNA, the CDR3 is TGTGCCAGTAGGGTACCCCTCCAAGAGACCCAGTACTTC. Translation: CASRVPLQETQYF. The chain carries TRBV19 and TRBJ2-5; no definite D call. CDR3 length equals 13 residues. The germline CDR1 and CDR2 sequences are LNHDA and SQIVND (reference sequence). Trimming removed 6 bases at V and 1 base at J, with 9 bases between.

This chain uses TRBV5-1 with TRBJ2-1, with 7 positions matching TRBD2. The germline V gene encodes CDR1 SGHRS and CDR2 YFSETQ. The CDR3 totals 16 residues. Trimming at V came to 0 bases and at J to 2 bases, leaving 5 bases not matched to a gene. The DNA of the CDR3 is TGCGCCAGCAGCTTGGGAGCGGGAACCACCTACAATGAGCAGTTCTTC. It translates to CASSLGAGTTYNEQFF. The entire variable domain, with the rest obtained from reference TRBV5-1 and TRBJ2-1, is as follows: KAGVTQTPRYLIKTRGQQVTLSCSPISGHRSVSWYQQTPGQGLQFLFEYFSETQRNKGNFPGRFSGRQFSNSRSEMNVSTLELGDSALYLCASSLGAGTTYNEQFFGPGTRLTVL.

The V gene is TRBV30, the J gene TRBJ2-7; 11 nucleotides agree with TRBD1. CDR1 and CDR2 from the germline V gene are GTSNPN and SVGIG (reference sequence). J was trimmed by 6 bases and V by 7 bases; bases with no gene match: 2. This CDR3 is built from 11 residues. CDR3 in DNA: TGTGCCTTGGACAGGGGGCGCGAGCAGTACTTC. The encoded protein is CALDRGREQYF.

This rearrangement joins TRBV4-1 to TRBJ1-5; TRBD1 is a possible D gene (6 bases). V lost 2 bases and J 0 bases, leaving 26 bases between the germline ends. From germline, CDR1 is MGHRA and CDR2 YSYEKL. The CDR3 has 21 residues. The CDR3 DNA reads TGCGCCAGCAGCCAATATCGGATTGGGACAAGGCAATCGTATAGCAATCAGCCCCAGCATTTT. Translation: CASSQYRIGTRQSYSNQPQHF.

The rearrangement joins TRBV2 to TRBJ1-4, with D possibly matching TRBD1 (6 bases). Germline V gene lookup returns CDR1 SNHLY and CDR2 FYNNEI. The CDR3 runs to 16 residues. Trimming took 7 bases from V and 3 from J, leaving 18 bases between them. CDR3 loop: CASILDRTLSNEKLFF. DNA of the CDR3: TGTGCCAGCATTCTTGACAGGACATTATCTAATGAAAAACTGTTTTTT. Together with reference TRBV2 and TRBJ1-4, the CDR3 gives the full variable domain: EPEVTQTPSHQVTQMGQEVILRCVPISNHLYFYWYRQILGQKVEFLVSFYNNEISEKSEIFDDQFSVERPDGSNFTLKIRSTKLEDSAMYFCASILDRTLSNEKLFFGSGTQLSVL.

This clone appeared a single time. This sequence joins TRBV5-1 and TRBJ1-1; no reliable D call. The CDR3 spans 15 residues. V lost 6 bases and J lost 4, with 19 bases in between. Per the germline V gene, CDR1 is SGHRS and CDR2 is YFSETQ. In DNA form, the CDR3 reads TGCGCCAGCACCCCTGGGATCCGGGGAAGCACTGAAGCTTTCTTT. Amino acid sequence: CASTPGIRGSTEAFF.